Below are 30 T cell receptor beta chains sequenced from a single sample in a study of shared clonotypes between healthy human individuals (dated by TCRdb to 2018 to 2021). The library was built by means of the immunoSEQ multiplex PCR assay. TCRdb stores this immuneACCESS table with in-frame sequences only. Part of the clones is absent; in the studies checked, under half of the shortfall reflects unresolved V genes, and no reason is known for the rest. The sample records 2 million to 2.5 million clones, 95% of which are singletons. Of the sample, around 0.13% is held by the ten largest clones. Specimen: naive CD4+ T cells sorted from blood. The cell subset or site tag for this specimen amounts to: CD45RA+ positively selected. The source is a young man in good health.

J is TRBJ2-7 and V is TRBV10-2, with 10 bases identical to TRBD2. CDR1 and CDR2 (germline): WSHSY, SAAADI. This CDR3 has 13 amino acids. V lost 8 bases and J lost 9; bases outside the gene matches: 10. CDR3 sequence reads: CASGPLAGVAQYF. The DNA for the CDR3 is TGCGCCAGCGGCCCCCTAGCGGGAGTAGCGCAGTACTTC.

The V gene is TRBV5-1, the J gene TRBJ1-2; 7 nucleotides match TRBD1. V dropped 2 bases and J dropped 7; count of bases not matched to a gene: 2. The germline V gene encodes CDR1 SGHRS and CDR2 YFSETQ. This CDR3 is built from 12 residues. DNA for the CDR3: TGCGCCAGCAGCTTCGGACAGGCTGGCTACACCTTC. It is translated as CASSFGQAGYTF.

The chain employs TRBV11-2 and TRBJ1-1, with TRBD1 as a possible D gene (5 bases). CDR1 SGHAT and CDR2 FQNNGV come from the germline V gene. V was clipped by 5 bases and J by 1 base, with 17 bases between them. This CDR3 contains 16 residues. The CDR3 nucleotides are TGTGCCAGCAGCCCGGGGGTCGGGAGGGGGAACACTGAAGCTTTCTTT. It specifies CASSPGVGRGNTEAFF.

This sequence joins TRBV18 and TRBJ2-1; possible D gene TRBD1, 5 bases. Between the trimmed V and J ends, which lost 3 bases and 2 bases, there was a span of 14 bases. This CDR3 contains 16 residues. CDR1 and CDR2 from the germline V gene are KGHSH and LQKENI. CDR3: CASSPVGVGPYNEQFF. CDR3 nucleotide sequence: TGTGCCAGCTCACCCGTCGGTGTGGGGCCCTACAATGAGCAGTTCTTC. Full variable domain (outside the CDR3, taken from reference TRBV18 and TRBJ2-1): NAGVMQNPRHLVRRRGQEARLRCSPMKGHSHVYWYRQLPEEGLKFMVYLQKENIIDESGMPKERFSAEFPKEGPSILRIQQVVRGDSAAYFCASSPVGVGPYNEQFFGPGTRLTVL.

The genes are TRBV2 and TRBJ2-7, with a weak D call TRBD1 (6 bases). V dropped 10 bases and J dropped 7 bases, with 23 bases sitting between them. Germline V gene data show CDR1 as SNHLY and CDR2 as FYNNEI. The CDR3 is made up of 14 amino acids. Written as DNA, the CDR3 is TGTGCCACTCAACCGACAGGAGCTCAAACAGAGCAGTACTTC. Translating it yields CATQPTGAQTEQYF.

This chain joins TRBV1 and TRBJ2-5; the D call in the table, TRBD2, was not verified against the DNA. TRBV1 is marked as a pseudogene. The CDR3 sequence is 13 residues long. Written as DNA, the CDR3 is TGCACCAGCATACGCGGGAGATTTGAGACCCAGTACTTC. It codes for CTSIRGRFETQYF.

The rearrangement uses TRBV6-5 and TRBJ1-4; TRBD1 might be the D (5 bases). Germline V CDR1 and CDR2: MNHEY, SVGAGI. The CDR3 extends over 15 amino acids. Trimming cost V 7 bases and J 5 bases, with 17 bases left between them. In DNA form, the CDR3 reads TGTGCCAGCAAAAGGAGGGGCAGCTCCAATGAAAAACTGTTTTTT. This gives the protein CASKRRGSSNEKLFF.

The chain recombines TRBV10-1 with TRBJ1-1; tentatively, D is TRBD1 (5 bases). Germline values: CDR1 WNHNN, CDR2 SYGVQD (reference sequence). Trimming took 6 bases from V and 10 from J, leaving 18 bases between them. CDR3 length: 13 amino acids. This CDR3 is CASSPSGGERAFF. The DNA of the CDR3 is TGCGCCAGCAGCCCCTCCGGGGGGGAGAGAGCTTTCTTT.

As regards this clone: Other DNA sequences in this specimen translate into the identical CDR3. The V and J genes are TRBV30 and TRBJ1-1; the match to TRBD1 covers 7 bases. This CDR3 has 13 amino acids. From germline, CDR1 is GTSNPN and CDR2 SVGIG (reference sequence). The J segment lost 1 base and the V segment lost 3 bases, leaving 2 bases of the junction unmatched. DNA for the CDR3: TGTGCCTGGAGGGGACAGACGAACACTGAAGCTTTCTTT. The encoded protein is CAWRGQTNTEAFF.

This chain uses TRBV5-8 with TRBJ2-2, with D possibly called TRBD1 or TRBD2 (5 bases each). The CDR3 is 15 amino acids. V gave up 8 bases and J gave up 1 base, with 15 bases separating them. Per the germline V gene, CDR1 is SGHTS and CDR2 is YDEGEE. CDR3 in amino acids: CASPRDGMNTGELFF. CDR3 DNA: TGTGCCAGTCCCCGGGACGGAATGAACACCGGGGAGCTGTTTTTT.

Turning to this clone: Other nucleotide sequences from this sample produce the same CDR3. For the CDR3, the DNA is TGTGCCAGCAGTGGGGTAGCGGGAGAGACCCAGTACTTC. Translated, it gives CASSGVAGETQYF. This chain joins TRBV2 and TRBJ2-5; TRBD2 aligns across 7 bases. The CDR3 is 13 amino acids. Germline V gene sequence: CDR1 SNHLY, CDR2 FYNNEI. After removal of 4 bases from V and 4 bases from J, the junction contained 3 bases not matched to a gene.

The J gene is TRBJ2-5, the V gene TRBV15, with D possibly being TRBD2 (6 bases). The CDR3 spans 16 residues. The ends were cut back, 1 base at V and 1 base at J, with 13 bases in the middle. The germline gives CDR1 LNHNV, CDR2 YYDKDF (reference sequence). The CDR3 loop is CATSRVGQGLQETQYF. The DNA for the CDR3 is TGTGCCACCAGCAGAGTTGGTCAGGGACTCCAAGAGACCCAGTACTTC. Filled out from reference TRBV15 and TRBJ2-5, the complete variable domain reads DAMVIQNPRYQVTQFGKPVTLSCSQTLNHNVMYWYQQKSSQAPKLLFHYYDKDFNNEADTPDNFQSRRPNTSFCFLDIRSPGLGDTAMYLCATSRVGQGLQETQYFGPGTRLLVL.

The count of this clone is one. The chain has TRBV18 and TRBJ1-2; no firm D call. The CDR3 sequence is 14 residues long. Germline values: CDR1 KGHSH, CDR2 LQKENI. V was pared by 0 bases and J by 2 bases, with 7 bases between. DNA of the CDR3: TGTGCCAGCTCACCACCAGAAAGAAACTATGGCTACACCTTC. Protein sequence: CASSPPERNYGYTF.

V and J are TRBV2 and TRBJ2-3; D might be TRBD2 (6 bases). The ends were cut back, 8 bases at V and 8 bases at J, with 20 bases in the middle. Germline CDR1 and CDR2: SNHLY and FYNNEI. The CDR3 has 14 amino acids. CDR3 nucleotides: TGTGCCAGCGAGACTAGTTGGGATTCCGGTACGCAGTATTTT. Translating it yields CASETSWDSGTQYF. Complete variable domain (other parts from reference TRBV2 and TRBJ2-3): EPEVTQTPSHQVTQMGQEVILRCVPISNHLYFYWYRQILGQKVEFLVSFYNNEISEKSEIFDDQFSVERPDGSNFTLKIRSTKLEDSAMYFCASETSWDSGTQYFGPGTRLTVL.

This chain links TRBV25-1 with TRBJ2-7; TRBD2 matches at 12 bases. The V and J ends lost 7 bases and 7 bases, in that order; junction bases with no gene match: 5. The CDR3 sequence is 13 residues long. Germline V gene sequence: CDR1 MGHDK, CDR2 SYGVNS. DNA of the CDR3: TGTGCCAGCACCCGACTAGCGGGGGTGGAGCAGTACTTC. It specifies CASTRLAGVEQYF.

CDR3 in amino acids: CASLNRQGKKSEAFF. CDR3 sequence (DNA): TGTGCCAGCTTAAACCGACAGGGGAAAAAGAGTGAAGCTTTCTTT. The V gene is TRBV27, the J gene TRBJ1-1, with 8 positions matching TRBD1. The junction had 15 bases not matched to a gene; V was cut back by 8 bases and J by 7 bases. The CDR3 is 15 residues long. Germline CDR1 is MNHEY and CDR2 is SMNVEV (reference sequence).

The V call is TRBV11-2, the J call TRBJ2-5; 10 bases are shared with TRBD2. After removal of 4 bases from V and 2 bases from J, the junction contained 4 bases not matched to a gene. Germline lookup yields CDR1 SGHAT and CDR2 FQNNGV. The CDR3 spans 15 residues. CDR3 protein: CASSSSGGRQETQYF. The CDR3 nucleotides are TGTGCCAGCAGCTCTAGCGGGGGCCGACAAGAGACCCAGTACTTC.

About this clone itself: Other DNA sequences in this sample translate to the same CDR3. This chain joins TRBV5-1 and TRBJ1-5; D unclear. The CDR3 is 16 amino acids. Germline CDR1 and CDR2: SGHRS and YFSETQ. V lost 0 bases to trimming and J lost 0 bases, with 10 bases between them. Here the CDR3 DNA reads TGCGCCAGCAGCTTGGGCTCTACTGATAGCAATCAGCCCCAGCATTTT. It is translated as CASSLGSTDSNQPQHF.

This sequence joins TRBV28 and TRBJ2-1; a possible D gene is TRBD2 (5 bases). Germline CDR1 reads MDHEN; CDR2 reads SYDVKM. Trimming removed 2 bases at V and 6 bases at J, with 8 bases between. This CDR3 has 13 residues. The CDR3 bases are TGTGCCAGCAGTTTAGGCGGGCCCAATGAGCAGTTCTTC. Protein: CASSLGGPNEQFF. Together with reference TRBV28 and TRBJ2-1, the CDR3 gives the full variable domain: DVKVTQSSRYLVKRTGEKVFLECVQDMDHENMFWYRQDPGLGLRLIYFSYDVKMKEKGDIPEGYSVSREKKERFSLILESASTNQTSMYLCASSLGGPNEQFFGPGTRLTVL.

The rearrangement joins TRBV6-1 to TRBJ1-2; 7 positions agree with TRBD1. V was pared by 2 bases and J by 1 base, with 10 bases of the junction left unmatched. This CDR3 has 17 residues. The V gene's germline CDR1 is MNHNS and CDR2 SASEGT. The CDR3 reads CASSENPGTAVNYGYTF. CDR3 nucleotide sequence: TGTGCCAGCAGTGAAAACCCCGGGACAGCAGTTAACTATGGCTACACCTTC.

The table lists this clone with a count of one. V gene TRBV9 combines with J gene TRBJ2-7; no reliable D call. The V gene lost 0 bases and the J gene lost 6 bases, with 13 bases spanning the gap. The CDR3 covers 14 residues. Germline assignment: CDR1 SGDLS and CDR2 YYNGEE. CDR3 sequence (DNA): TGTGCCAGCAGCGTAGGTGGGGTTTGGGGCGAGCAGTACTTC. As protein: CASSVGGVWGEQYF.

This rearrangement joins TRBV21-1 to TRBJ2-7; the D call TRBD2 from the table was never checked on the DNA. TRBV21-1 is labeled a pseudogene. There are 16 residues in the CDR3. The CDR3 DNA follows: TGTGCCAGCAGCAACCTCATGGGCGGGAGTTTCTACGAGCAGTACTTC. Translation: CASSNLMGGSFYEQYF.

A note on this clone: Other DNA sequences within the sample encode an identical CDR3. The rearrangement joins TRBV7-9 to TRBJ2-5, with D perhaps TRBD2 (6 bases). The V gene lost 3 bases and the J gene lost 5 bases, with 16 bases spanning the gap. The germline V gene has CDR1 SEHNR and CDR2 FQNEAQ (reference sequence). The CDR3 spans 15 residues. The CDR3 nucleotides are TGTGCCAGCAGCTTGGAACTAGCAGTCCAGGAGACCCAGTACTTC. It codes for CASSLELAVQETQYF. The variable domain in full, completed from reference TRBV7-9 and TRBJ2-5, reads DTGVSQNPRHKITKRGQNVTFRCDPISEHNRLYWYRQTLGQGPEFLTYFQNEAQLEKSRLLSDRFSAERPKGSFSTLEIQRTEQGDSAMYLCASSLELAVQETQYFGPGTRLLVL.

J is TRBJ2-7 and V is TRBV28, with a weak D call TRBD1 (6 bases). The germline gives CDR1 MDHEN, CDR2 SYDVKM. V shed 6 bases and J shed 0 bases, with 18 bases lying between them. CDR3 length: 16 residues. The chain's CDR3 is CASSPGAFGSSYEQYF. The DNA of the CDR3 is TGTGCCAGCAGCCCAGGGGCCTTTGGAAGCTCCTACGAGCAGTACTTC.

This clone occurred once. V and J are TRBV4-3 and TRBJ2-7; TRBD1 matches 7 bases. CDR1 is LGHNA and CDR2 is YSLEER in the germline V gene. This CDR3 is built from 14 residues. V shed 0 bases and J 7 bases; nucleotides not matched to a gene: 6. CDR3 region: CASSQDRGQVEQYF. CDR3 coding DNA: TGCGCCAGCAGCCAAGATAGGGGGCAGGTAGAGCAGTACTTC.

The V call is TRBV5-4, the J call TRBJ2-4; 10 nucleotides line up with TRBD2. There are 16 residues in the CDR3. The V gene end was trimmed by 0 bases and the J gene end by 5 bases; junction bases not matched to a gene: 5. Germline values: CDR1 SGHNT, CDR2 YYREEE (reference sequence). The CDR3 reads CASSLGLAGGQNIQYF. In nucleotides, the CDR3 is TGTGCCAGCAGCTTGGGTTTAGCGGGAGGTCAAAACATTCAGTACTTC. Full variable domain (rest looked up from reference TRBV5-4 and TRBJ2-4): ETGVTQSPTHLIKTRGQQVTLRCSSQSGHNTVSWYQQALGQGPQFIFQYYREEENGRGNFPPRFSGLQFPNYSSELNVNALELDDSALYLCASSLGLAGGQNIQYFGAGTRLSVL.

CDR3: CASSLGVEETQYF. CDR3 bases: TGTGCCAGCAGCTTAGGGGTAGAAGAGACCCAGTACTTC. The J gene is TRBJ2-5, the V gene TRBV7-9, with D hard to call. This CDR3 region has 13 residues. In germline, CDR1 is SEHNR, CDR2 FQNEAQ (reference sequence). V lost 1 base and J lost 3, with 6 bases in between.

This chain joins TRBV5-1 and TRBJ2-7; D may be TRBD2 (6 bases). CDR1 SGHRS and CDR2 YFSETQ come from the germline V gene. The ends were cut back, 0 bases at V and 5 bases at J, with 15 bases in the middle. CDR3 length: 15 residues. The CDR3 DNA is TGCGCCAGCAGCTTGGAGGGCCGGGGAGGTCACGAGCAGTACTTC. Amino acids: CASSLEGRGGHEQYF.

V and J are TRBV5-1 and TRBJ2-2, with TRBD2 as a possible D gene (7 bases). V lost 4 bases, J lost 6 bases, and 16 bases lay in between. The CDR3 extends over 15 amino acids. The germline CDR1 and CDR2 sequences are SGHRS and YFSETQ. The CDR3 DNA reads TGCGCCAGCAGCCGCTCAGGAGGGGGGGCCGGGGAGCTGTTTTTT. Translation gives CASSRSGGGAGELFF.

The V and J genes are TRBV28 and TRBJ2-3, with TRBD1 matching over 8 bases. V lost 4 bases and J lost 2; bases outside the gene matches: 5. Germline V gives CDR1 MDHEN, CDR2 SYDVKM. This CDR3 contains 15 residues. Here the CDR3 DNA reads TGTGCCAGCAGTTCTTGGACAGGGACCACAGATACGCAGTATTTT. This sequence encodes CASSSWTGTTDTQYF.